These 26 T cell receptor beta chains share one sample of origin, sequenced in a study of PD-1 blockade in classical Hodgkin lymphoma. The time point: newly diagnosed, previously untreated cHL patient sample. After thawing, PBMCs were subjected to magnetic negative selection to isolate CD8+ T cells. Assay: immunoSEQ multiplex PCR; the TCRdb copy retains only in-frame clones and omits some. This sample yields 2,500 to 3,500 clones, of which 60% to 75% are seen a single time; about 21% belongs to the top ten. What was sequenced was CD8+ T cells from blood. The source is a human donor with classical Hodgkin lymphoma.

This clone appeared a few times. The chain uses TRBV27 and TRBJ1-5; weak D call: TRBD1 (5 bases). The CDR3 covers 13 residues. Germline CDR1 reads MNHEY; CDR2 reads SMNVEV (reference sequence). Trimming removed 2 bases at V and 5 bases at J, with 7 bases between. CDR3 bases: TGTGCCAGCAGTTTACAGGGCGATCAGCCCCAGCATTTT. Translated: CASSLQGDQPQHF.

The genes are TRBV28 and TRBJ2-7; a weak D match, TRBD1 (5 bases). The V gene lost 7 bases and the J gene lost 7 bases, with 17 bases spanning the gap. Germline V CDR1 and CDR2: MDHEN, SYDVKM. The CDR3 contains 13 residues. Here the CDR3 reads CASKDSLLLEQYF. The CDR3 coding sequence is TGTGCCAGCAAAGACAGCCTCCTTTTAGAGCAGTACTTC.

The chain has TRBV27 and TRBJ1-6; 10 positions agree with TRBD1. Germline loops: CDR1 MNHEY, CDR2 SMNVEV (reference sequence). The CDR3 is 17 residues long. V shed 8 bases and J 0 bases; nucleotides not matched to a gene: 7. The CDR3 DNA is TGTGCCAGCCGAACGGGACAGGGGAGCTCCTATAATTCACCCCTCCACTTT. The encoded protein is CASRTGQGSSYNSPLHF.

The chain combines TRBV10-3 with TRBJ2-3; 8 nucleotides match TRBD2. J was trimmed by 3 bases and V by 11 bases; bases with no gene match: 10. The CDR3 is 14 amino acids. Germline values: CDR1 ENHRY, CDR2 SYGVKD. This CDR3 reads CASTARGGTDTQYF. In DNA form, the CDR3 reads TGTGCCTCCACGGCCCGGGGGGGGACAGATACGCAGTATTTT.

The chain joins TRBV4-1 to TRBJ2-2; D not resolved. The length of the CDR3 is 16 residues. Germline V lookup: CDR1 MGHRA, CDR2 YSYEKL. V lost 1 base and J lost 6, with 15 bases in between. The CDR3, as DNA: TGCGCCAGCAGCCAAGTACGGACCCTAGGGCCCGGGGAGCTGTTTTTT. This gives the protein CASSQVRTLGPGELFF.

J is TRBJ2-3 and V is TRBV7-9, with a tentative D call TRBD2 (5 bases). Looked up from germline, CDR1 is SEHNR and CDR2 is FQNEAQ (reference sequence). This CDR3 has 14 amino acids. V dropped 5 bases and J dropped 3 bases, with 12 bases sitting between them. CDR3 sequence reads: CASSGSVGTDTQYF. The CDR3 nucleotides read TGTGCCAGCAGCGGTAGCGTGGGGACAGATACGCAGTATTTT.

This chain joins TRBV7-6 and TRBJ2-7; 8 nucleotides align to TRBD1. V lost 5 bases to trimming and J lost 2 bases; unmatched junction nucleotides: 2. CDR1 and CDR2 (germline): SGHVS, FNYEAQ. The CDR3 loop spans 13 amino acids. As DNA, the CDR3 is TGTGCCAGCAGCCCCAGGGGGCCCTACGAGCAGTACTTC. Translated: CASSPRGPYEQYF.

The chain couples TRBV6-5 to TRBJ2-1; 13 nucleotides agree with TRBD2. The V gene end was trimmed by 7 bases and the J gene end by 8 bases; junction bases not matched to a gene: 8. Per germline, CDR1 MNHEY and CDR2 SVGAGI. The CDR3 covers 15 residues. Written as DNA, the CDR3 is TGTGCCAGCAAGATACTAGCGGGAGGGCTCGATGAGCAGTTCTTC. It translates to CASKILAGGLDEQFF.

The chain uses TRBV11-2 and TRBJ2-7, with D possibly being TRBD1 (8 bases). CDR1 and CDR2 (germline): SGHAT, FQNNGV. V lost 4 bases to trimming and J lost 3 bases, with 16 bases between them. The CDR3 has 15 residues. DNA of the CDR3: TGTGCCAGCAGCTACCAGAACAGGGGGGGCTACGAGCAGTACTTC. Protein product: CASSYQNRGGYEQYF.

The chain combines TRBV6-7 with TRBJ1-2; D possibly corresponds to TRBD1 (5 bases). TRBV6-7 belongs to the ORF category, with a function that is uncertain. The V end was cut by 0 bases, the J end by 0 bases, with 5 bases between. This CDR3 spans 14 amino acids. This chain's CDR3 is CASSYSTANYGYTF. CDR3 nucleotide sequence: TGTGCCAGCAGTTACTCGACAGCTAACTATGGCTACACCTTC.

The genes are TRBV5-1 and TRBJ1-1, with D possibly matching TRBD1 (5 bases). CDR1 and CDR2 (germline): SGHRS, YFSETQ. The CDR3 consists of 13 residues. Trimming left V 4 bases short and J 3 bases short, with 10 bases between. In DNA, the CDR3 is TGCGCCAGCAGCGCTGACAGCTACACTGAAGCTTTCTTT. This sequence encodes CASSADSYTEAFF.

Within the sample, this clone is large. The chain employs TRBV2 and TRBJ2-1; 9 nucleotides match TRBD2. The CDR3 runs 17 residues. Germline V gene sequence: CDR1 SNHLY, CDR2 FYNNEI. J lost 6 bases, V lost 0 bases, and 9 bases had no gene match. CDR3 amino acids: CASSEARPSGKGNEQFF. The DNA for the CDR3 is TGTGCCAGCAGTGAAGCTCGCCCTAGCGGGAAGGGCAATGAGCAGTTCTTC.

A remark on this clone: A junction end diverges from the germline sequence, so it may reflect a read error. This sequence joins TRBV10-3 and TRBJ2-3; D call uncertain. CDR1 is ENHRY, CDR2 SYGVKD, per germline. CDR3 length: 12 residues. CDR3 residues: CTISEWTDTQYF. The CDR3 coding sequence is TGTACCATCAGTGAGTGGACAGATACGCAGTATTTT.

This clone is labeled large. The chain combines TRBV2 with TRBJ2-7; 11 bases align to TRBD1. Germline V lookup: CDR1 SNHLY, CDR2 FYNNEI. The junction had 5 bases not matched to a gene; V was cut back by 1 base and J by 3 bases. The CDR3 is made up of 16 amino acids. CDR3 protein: CASSEGWGQGVYEQYF. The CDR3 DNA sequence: TGTGCCAGCAGTGAAGGGTGGGGACAGGGGGTCTACGAGCAGTACTTC.

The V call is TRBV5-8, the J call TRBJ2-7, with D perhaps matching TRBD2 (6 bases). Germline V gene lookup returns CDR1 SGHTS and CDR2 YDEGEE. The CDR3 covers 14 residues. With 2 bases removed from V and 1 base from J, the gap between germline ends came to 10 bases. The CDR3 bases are TGTGCCAGCAGCTTCCCCCGGGAGTCCTACGAGCAGTACTTC. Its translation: CASSFPRESYEQYF.

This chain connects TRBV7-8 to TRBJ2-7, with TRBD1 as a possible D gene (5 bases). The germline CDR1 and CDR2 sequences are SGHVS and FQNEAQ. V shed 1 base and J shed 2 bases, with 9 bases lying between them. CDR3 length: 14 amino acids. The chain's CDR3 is CASSLGGSTYEQYF. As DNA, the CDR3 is TGTGCCAGCAGCTTAGGGGGCAGTACCTACGAGCAGTACTTC.

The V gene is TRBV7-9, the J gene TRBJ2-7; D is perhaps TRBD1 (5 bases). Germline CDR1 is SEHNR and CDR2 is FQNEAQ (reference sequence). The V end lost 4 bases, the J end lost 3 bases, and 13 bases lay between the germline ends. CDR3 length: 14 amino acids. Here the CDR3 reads CASSSKPDNYEQYF. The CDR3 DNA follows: TGTGCCAGCAGCTCTAAACCGGACAACTACGAGCAGTACTTC.

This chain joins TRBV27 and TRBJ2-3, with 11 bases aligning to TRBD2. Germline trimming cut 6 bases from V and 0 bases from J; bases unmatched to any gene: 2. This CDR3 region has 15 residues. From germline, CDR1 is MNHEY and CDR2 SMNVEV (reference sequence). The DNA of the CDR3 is TGTGCCAGCAGATGGACTAGCGGGAGCACAGATACGCAGTATTTT. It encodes CASRWTSGSTDTQYF.

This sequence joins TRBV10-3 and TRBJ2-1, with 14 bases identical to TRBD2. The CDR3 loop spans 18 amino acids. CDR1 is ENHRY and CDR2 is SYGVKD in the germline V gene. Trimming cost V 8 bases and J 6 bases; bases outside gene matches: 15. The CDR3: CAIAASPGTSGSLNEQFF. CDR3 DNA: TGTGCCATCGCCGCAAGTCCCGGGACTAGCGGGAGCCTCAATGAGCAGTTCTTC.

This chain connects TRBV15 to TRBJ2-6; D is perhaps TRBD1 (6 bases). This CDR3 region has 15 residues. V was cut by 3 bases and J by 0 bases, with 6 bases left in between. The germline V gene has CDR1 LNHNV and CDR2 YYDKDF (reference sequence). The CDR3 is CATSRTGSGANVLTF. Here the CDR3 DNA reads TGTGCCACCAGCAGGACAGGCTCTGGGGCCAACGTCCTGACTTTC.

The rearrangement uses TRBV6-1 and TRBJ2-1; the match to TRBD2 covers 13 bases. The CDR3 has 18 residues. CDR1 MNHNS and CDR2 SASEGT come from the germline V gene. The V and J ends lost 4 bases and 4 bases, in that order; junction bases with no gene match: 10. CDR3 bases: TGTGCCAGCAGTGCTGGACTAGCGGGAGCCCATCCTTACAATGAGCAGTTCTTC. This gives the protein CASSAGLAGAHPYNEQFF.

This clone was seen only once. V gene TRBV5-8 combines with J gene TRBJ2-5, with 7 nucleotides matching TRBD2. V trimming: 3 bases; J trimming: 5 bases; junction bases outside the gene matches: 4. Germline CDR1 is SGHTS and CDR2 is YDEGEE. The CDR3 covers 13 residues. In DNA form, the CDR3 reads TGTGCCAGCAGCTCGGGAGGCTGGGAGACCCAGTACTTC. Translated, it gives CASSSGGWETQYF.

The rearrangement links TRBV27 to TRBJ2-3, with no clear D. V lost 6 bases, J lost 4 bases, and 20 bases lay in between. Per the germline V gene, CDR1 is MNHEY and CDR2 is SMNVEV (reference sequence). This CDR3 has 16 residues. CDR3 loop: CASRGSGSPRPDTQYF. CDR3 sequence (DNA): TGTGCCAGCAGAGGGTCAGGCAGCCCCCGCCCAGATACGCAGTATTTT.

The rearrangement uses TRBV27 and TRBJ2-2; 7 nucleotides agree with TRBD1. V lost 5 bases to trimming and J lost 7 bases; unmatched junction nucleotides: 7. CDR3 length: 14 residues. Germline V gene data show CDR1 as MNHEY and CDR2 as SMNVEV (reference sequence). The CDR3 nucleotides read TGTGCCAGCAGTCTGACAGGGATGAACGGGGAGCTGTTTTTT. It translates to CASSLTGMNGELFF.

The CDR3 reads CASSEAGDGGELFF. The CDR3 DNA reads as TGTGCCAGCAGTGAAGCGGGAGACGGCGGGGAGCTGTTTTTT. The V call is TRBV6-4, the J call TRBJ2-2; TRBD2 aligns across 8 bases. V shed 3 bases, J shed 7 bases, and the junction held 4 bases outside the gene matches. Germline values: CDR1 MRHNA, CDR2 SNTAGT. The CDR3 is made up of 14 amino acids.

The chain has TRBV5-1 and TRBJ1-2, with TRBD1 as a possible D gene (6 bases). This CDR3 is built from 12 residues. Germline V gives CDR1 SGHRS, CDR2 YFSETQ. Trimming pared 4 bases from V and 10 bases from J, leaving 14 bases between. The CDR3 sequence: CASSEDSPNYTF. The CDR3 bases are TGCGCCAGCAGCGAGGACAGCCCGAACTACACCTTC.